This TCR beta chain originates from a study of CD8+ T cells in alopecia areata. Germline loops: CDR1 SGHVS, CDR2 FQNEAQ. V lost 5 bases and J 5 bases, leaving 18 bases between the germline ends. This CDR3 is 15 amino acids long. Extraction and reverse transcription of RNA yielded cDNA as the sequencing template. The method was immunoSEQ multiplex PCR; TCRdb's version includes in-frame clones alone and lacks a portion of them. The sample contains approximately 63,000 clones, roughly three fifths of which appear only once. This receptor was identified in a human donor with alopecia areata. The material was CD8+ T cells sorted from blood, obtained at week 0. The genes are TRBV7-8 and TRBJ2-5; D may be TRBD1 (5 bases). The CDR3 DNA reads as TGTGCCAGCAGCAACCCGGAGCAGGGTACGGAGACCCAGTACTTC. This sequence encodes CASSNPEQGTETQYF.